The 19 T cell receptor beta chains listed next were all sequenced from one sample in a study of blood T cells in healthy people across ages (dated by TCRdb to the mid-2010s). Library generation was performed with 5' RACE. The instrument was an Illumina HiSeq 2500. A second PCR of roughly 6 to 12 cycles was run with a J-beta primer mix and a sample-barcoded 5' primer. The raw public reads went through TCRdb reprocessing: fastp at Q25, MiXCR clone calling, in-frame beta chains kept. Here each entry gathers all rows of one CDR3 protein and keeps the most common genes and DNA. The sample table holds roughly 1,700,000 distinct CDR3 sequences, of which over 25% were seen once. Of the sample, 7.7% is held by the ten largest clones. Sequencing input: blood. These receptor sequences come from a woman in her thirties in good health.

Comments on this clonotype: Germline and junction disagree at one end, which may indicate a read error. The chain joins TRBV12-3 or TRBV12-4 to TRBJ2-3, with 10 bases matching TRBD2. The CDR3 spans 15 residues. The CDR3 bases are TGTGCCAGCAGTCTAGCGGGAGTGAGAGCAGATGCGCAGTATTTT. As protein: CASSLAGVRADAQYF.

This clonotype was seen a few times. The V gene is TRBV18, the J gene TRBJ1-5; tentative D call: TRBD1 (5 bases). The CDR3 has 14 amino acids. Trimming removed 8 bases from V and 2 bases from J, with 13 bases in between. The germline V gene has CDR1 KGHSH and CDR2 LQKENI. In nucleotides, the CDR3 is TGTGCCAGCGCCACGGGGGGGGGCAATCAGCCCCAGCATTTT. Protein product: CASATGGGNQPQHF.

This clonotype has ten or more counts. The gene calls are TRBV12-3 or TRBV12-4 and TRBJ2-7; D remains unclear. V was shortened by 1 base and J by 0 bases, with 10 bases between the two germline ends. The CDR3 spans 15 residues. In DNA form, the CDR3 reads TGTGCCAGCAGTTTAGGTCTGGAGATCTCCTACGAGCAGTACTTC. Its protein product is CASSLGLEISYEQYF.

The chain recombines TRBV10-3 with TRBJ1-1; D remains ambiguous. This CDR3 is 14 amino acids long. Germline V lookup: CDR1 ENHRY, CDR2 SYGVKD. V lost 6 bases to trimming and J lost 2 bases, with 13 bases between them. The CDR3, as DNA: TGTGCCATCAGCCAGCGGGCCAGTAACACTGAAGCTTTCTTT. It encodes CAISQRASNTEAFF.

This chain joins TRBV20-1 and TRBJ2-1; D is perhaps TRBD2 (5 bases). The CDR3 totals 15 residues. CDR1 and CDR2 (germline): DFQATT, SNEGSKA (reference sequence). The ends were cut back, 1 base at V and 0 bases at J, with 10 bases in the middle. CDR3 DNA: TGCAGTGCTAGAGTCAGCGGTTACTCCTACAATGAGCAGTTCTTC. Translation gives CSARVSGYSYNEQFF.

This clonotype has only a few counts. This sequence joins TRBV28 and TRBJ2-4; TRBD1 matches at 9 bases. The J call may be in error: the DNA end matches TRBJ2-7 better. Per the germline V gene, CDR1 is MDHEN and CDR2 is SYDVKM. This CDR3 has 14 amino acids. Here the CDR3 reads CASLSGQGAYEQYF. The CDR3 nucleotides are TGTGCCAGCCTGTCGGGACAGGGAGCCTACGAGCAGTACTTC.

In its sample, this clonotype was seen many times. CDR3 residues: CSAMERDGSYNEQFF. CDR3 bases: TGCAGTGCTATGGAGAGGGACGGCTCCTACAATGAGCAGTTCTTC. The V gene is TRBV20-1, the J gene TRBJ2-1; the D gene could be TRBD1 or TRBD2 (5 bases each). Germline lookup yields CDR1 DFQATT and CDR2 SNEGSKA (reference sequence). The CDR3 totals 15 residues. V was clipped by 4 bases and J by 0 bases, with 13 bases between them.

This clonotype has at least ten counts. The chain combines TRBV29-1 with TRBJ1-6; 9 bases fit TRBD1. The CDR3 has 13 amino acids. The germline V gene has CDR1 SQVTM and CDR2 ANQGSEA. Unmatched junction bases numbered 2, after V lost 5 bases and J lost 6 bases. Here the CDR3 reads CSVLTGGNSPLHF. The CDR3 DNA reads as TGCAGCGTTTTGACAGGGGGTAATTCACCCCTCCACTTT.

This clonotype was observed a handful of times. The CDR3 nucleotides are TGCAGCATCAGGACAGGGCCGAGTGAGCAGTTCTTC. This gives the protein CSIRTGPSEQFF. This sequence joins TRBV29-1 and TRBJ2-1, with 8 bases fitting TRBD1. The V segment lost 8 bases and the J segment 9 bases; nucleotides outside the gene matches: 9. Germline V gives CDR1 SQVTM, CDR2 ANQGSEA. The CDR3 sequence is 12 residues long.

J is TRBJ2-7 and V is TRBV5-1; either TRBD1 or TRBD2 may fit D (6 bases each). The CDR3 is 12 amino acids. Germline-derived CDR1 and CDR2 are SGHRS and YFSETQ. Trimming stripped 4 bases from V and 10 bases from J, with 15 bases between. The CDR3 coding sequence is TGCGCCAGCAGCGAGCCGGAGGGGGACCAGTACTTC. It encodes CASSEPEGDQYF.

The V gene is TRBV20-1, the J gene TRBJ2-5; 13 bases map to TRBD2. The CDR3 runs to 19 residues. Unmatched junction bases numbered 18, after V lost 6 bases and J lost 2 bases. CDR1 is DFQATT, CDR2 SNEGSKA, per germline (reference sequence). The CDR3, as DNA: TGCAGTGCCACGGGACTAGCGGGACTAAACTTTCCCGATCAAGAGACCCAGTACTTC. This translates into CSATGLAGLNFPDQETQYF.

This clonotype was observed a few times. At one end the junction does not follow the germline gene, possibly because of a read error. The V call is TRBV15, the J call TRBJ1-5; D uncertain. This CDR3 contains 12 residues. Germline V gene sequence: CDR1 LNHNV, CDR2 YYDKDF (reference sequence). The CDR3 spells CVTSKGNQPQHF. The CDR3 DNA follows: TGTGTCACCAGCAAGGGTAACCAGCCCCAGCATTTT.

This sequence joins TRBV27 and TRBJ2-6; 7 bases are a match to TRBD1. After removal of 6 bases from V and 4 bases from J, the junction contained 12 bases not matched to a gene. Germline CDR1 and CDR2: MNHEY and SMNVEV (reference sequence). The CDR3 runs to 17 residues. The DNA for the CDR3 is TGTGCCAGCAGCCCAGCAGGGGGAGTTGACGGGGCCAACGTCCTGACTTTC. Translating gives CASSPAGGVDGANVLTF.

With regard to this clonotype: A much bigger clone sits one base away, suggesting this may be a read error. The chain employs TRBV7-2 and TRBJ2-1; the D gene is possibly TRBD1 (6 bases). The J call may be wrong; the DNA end is better matched by TRBJ2-7. The CDR3 covers 13 residues. Germline V CDR1 and CDR2: SGHTA, FQGNSA. The CDR3 sequence is CASSLGAGNEQYF. CDR3 nucleotides: TGTGCCAGCAGCTTGGGGGCCGGGAATGAGCAGTACTTC.

There are a few counts of this clonotype. In DNA form, the CDR3 reads TGTGCCAGCAGCCGGGCGAGACCGTCCGTCTATGGCTACACCTTC. It encodes CASSRARPSVYGYTF. The chain recombines TRBV14 with TRBJ1-2, with D hard to call. Trimming took 4 bases from V and 4 from J, leaving 16 bases between them. Germline-derived CDR1 and CDR2 are SGHDN and FVKESK. The CDR3 loop spans 15 amino acids.

This clonotype was recorded a few times. This rearrangement joins TRBV20-1 to TRBJ2-3; possible D gene TRBD2, 5 bases. Germline values: CDR1 DFQATT, CDR2 SNEGSKA (reference sequence). CDR3 size: 13 residues. Trimming left V 3 bases short and J 5 bases short, with 12 bases between. The CDR3: CSARRALGDTQYF. CDR3 DNA: TGCAGTGCTAGGAGGGCCCTGGGAGATACGCAGTATTTT.

With regard to this clonotype: This clone may be a read error of a much larger clone one base away. This chain connects TRBV18 to TRBJ1-4; D not certain. V gave up 2 bases and J gave up 7 bases, with 11 bases separating them. Per the germline V gene, CDR1 is KGHSH and CDR2 is LQKENI. The CDR3 contains 14 residues. CDR3 in DNA: TGTGCCAGCTCACCAAGGGCCCGGGGTGAAAAACTGTTTTTT. Its translation is CASSPRARGEKLFF. The variable domain in full, with the rest retrieved from reference TRBV18 and TRBJ1-4, is NAGVMQNPRHLVRRRGQEARLRCSPMKGHSHVYWYRQLPEEGLKFMVYLQKENIIDESGMPKERFSAEFPKEGPSILRIQQVVRGDSAAYFCASSPRARGEKLFFGSGTQLSVL.

This clonotype was seen many times. The chain links TRBV20-1 to TRBJ2-1, with 10 nucleotides matching TRBD2. This CDR3 is built from 15 residues. CDR1 is DFQATT, CDR2 SNEGSKA, per germline (reference sequence). The J segment lost 1 base and the V segment lost 6 bases, leaving 6 bases of the junction unmatched. CDR3 residues: CSALTLAGSYNEQFF. Here the CDR3 DNA reads TGCAGTGCCCTAACACTAGCGGGATCCTACAATGAGCAGTTCTTC.

This clonotype was picked up a small number of times. This rearrangement joins TRBV11-3 to TRBJ1-2, with 7 bases matching TRBD1. Germline CDR1 SGHNT, CDR2 YENEEA. V shed 3 bases, J shed 1 base, and the junction held 11 bases outside the gene matches. The CDR3 sequence is 17 residues long. The CDR3 sequence: CASSLGQSRGGNYGYTF. The CDR3 coding sequence is TGTGCCAGCAGCTTGGGACAGTCTCGAGGGGGTAACTATGGCTACACCTTC.